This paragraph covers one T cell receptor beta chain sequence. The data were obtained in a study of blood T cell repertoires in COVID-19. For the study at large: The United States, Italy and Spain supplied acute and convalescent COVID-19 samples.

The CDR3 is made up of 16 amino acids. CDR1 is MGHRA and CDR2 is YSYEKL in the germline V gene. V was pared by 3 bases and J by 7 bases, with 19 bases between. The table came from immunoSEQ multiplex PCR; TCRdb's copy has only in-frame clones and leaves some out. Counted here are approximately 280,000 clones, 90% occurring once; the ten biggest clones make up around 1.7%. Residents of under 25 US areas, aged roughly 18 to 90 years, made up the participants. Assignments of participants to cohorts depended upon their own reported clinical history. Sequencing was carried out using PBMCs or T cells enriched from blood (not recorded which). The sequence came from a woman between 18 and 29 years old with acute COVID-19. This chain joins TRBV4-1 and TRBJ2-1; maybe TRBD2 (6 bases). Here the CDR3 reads CASSHILAKDGNEQFF. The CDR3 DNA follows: TGCGCCAGCAGCCATATACTAGCCAAAGATGGAAATGAGCAGTTCTTC.